The sample holds a few counts of the clone carrying this T cell receptor beta chain. Time point noted: persistent/refractory GD, antithyroid drugs over 5 years with positive TRAb. RNA isolated from PBMCs was used to make the TCR library. The sample comes from a study of regulatory T cells in long-lasting Graves disease. As for the study in general: More than 5 years of antithyroid drugs with positive TSH receptor antibodies defined persistent Graves' disease.

Both iRepertoire HTBI primers and Arm-PCR of CDR3 regions were used to build the TCR beta libraries. TCRdb used MiXCR to reprocess the multiplex PCR reads, holding one entry per CDR3 protein. The sample yields hundreds of thousands of distinct CDR3 sequences, 30% seen once. Germline CDR1 SGHDT, CDR2 YYEEEE. V was trimmed by 4 bases and J by 0 bases, leaving 13 bases between them. CDR3 length: 15 residues. The sequencing used peripheral blood mononuclear cells (PBMCs), collected when the disease was refractory, from a patient treated with antithyroid drugs. The chain employs TRBV5-6 and TRBJ1-2; tentatively, D is TRBD1 (6 bases). This receptor was taken from a female donor with Graves disease. The CDR3 protein is CASSARDTPNYGYTF. The CDR3 DNA is TGTGCCAGCAGCGCCCGGGACACACCTAACTATGGCTACACCTTC.